This is a list of T cell receptor beta chains from one sample in a study of blood T cell repertoires in COVID-19. Here immunoSEQ multiplex PCR was the method, and the copy in TCRdb shows in-frame clones only, minus some. Of roughly 100,000 clones listed, roughly 84% are singletons. Sequences were obtained from peripheral blood. These receptors originate from a human donor in a cohort sampled during active COVID-19. CDR3s leave out the opening cysteine and the closing phenylalanine or tryptophan. D genes are given only for firm matches.

j_gene: TRBJ2-1
v_gene: TRBV7-2
d_gene: .
CDR3aa: ASSLGGHGVFNEQF

j_gene: TRBJ1-1
v_gene: TRBV2
d_gene: .
CDR3aa: ASGGGPNTEAF

j_gene: TRBJ2-2
v_gene: TRBV5-4
d_gene: .
CDR3aa: ASSVPQVGNTGELF

j_gene: TRBJ1-5
v_gene: TRBV19
d_gene: .
CDR3aa: ASTAASGGAGQPQH

j_gene: TRBJ2-7
v_gene: TRBV28
d_gene: TRBD1
CDR3aa: ASSRRPGTGGPSTYEQY

j_gene: TRBJ2-1
v_gene: TRBV2
d_gene: TRBD2
CDR3aa: ASSEAASGAPF

j_gene: TRBJ2-5
v_gene: TRBV5-1
d_gene: TRBD1
CDR3aa: ASRPGTDPETQY

j_gene: TRBJ2-2
v_gene: TRBV5-6
d_gene: .
CDR3aa: ASSLDRDTGELF

j_gene: TRBJ1-1
v_gene: TRBV7-3
d_gene: .
CDR3aa: ASSKNFRDTAF

j_gene: TRBJ2-7
v_gene: TRBV7-3
d_gene: TRBD2
CDR3aa: ASSRTSGGRQY

j_gene: TRBJ2-7
v_gene: TRBV2
d_gene: TRBD2
CDR3aa: ASSRTSVAYEQY

j_gene: TRBJ2-7
v_gene: TRBV2
d_gene: .
CDR3aa: ASSEVVGGHEQY

j_gene: TRBJ2-3
v_gene: TRBV4-1
d_gene: TRBD2
CDR3aa: ASSQVRTSGTDTQY

j_gene: TRBJ2-7
v_gene: TRBV27
d_gene: TRBD1
CDR3aa: ASSPRDSTYEQY

j_gene: TRBJ1-1
v_gene: TRBV19
d_gene: TRBD1
CDR3aa: ASSWDRETEAF

j_gene: TRBJ1-1
v_gene: TRBV20-1
d_gene: .
CDR3aa: SASSRSTEAF

j_gene: TRBJ2-3
v_gene: TRBV21-1
d_gene: .
CDR3aa: ASSKEPELIYTLLFDPDTQY

j_gene: TRBJ2-1
v_gene: TRBV7-7
d_gene: TRBD1
CDR3aa: ASSLEYRGRSRYNEQF

j_gene: TRBJ1-5
v_gene: TRBV6-1
d_gene: TRBD1
CDR3aa: ASSGSIGTGGRQPQH

j_gene: TRBJ1-5
v_gene: TRBV6-4
d_gene: TRBD1
CDR3aa: ASSGQGGTEAKDQPQH

j_gene: TRBJ2-1
v_gene: TRBV2
d_gene: TRBD1
CDR3aa: ASRSGQGANEQF

j_gene: TRBJ1-1
v_gene: TRBV16
d_gene: TRBD1
CDR3aa: ASSLGQGRGEAF

j_gene: TRBJ2-3
v_gene: TRBV20-1
d_gene: TRBD1
CDR3aa: SASRTGDTDTQY

j_gene: TRBJ1-6
v_gene: TRBV10-2
d_gene: .
CDR3aa: ASSRAGATRSNSPLH

j_gene: TRBJ1-2
v_gene: TRBV7-9
d_gene: .
CDR3aa: ASSRETGGYT

j_gene: TRBJ1-1
v_gene: TRBV6-2/TRBV6-3
d_gene: .
CDR3aa: ASSYLLSTEAF

j_gene: TRBJ2-1
v_gene: TRBV5-8
d_gene: .
CDR3aa: ASSSLRPTRSEQF

j_gene: TRBJ2-2
v_gene: TRBV7-8
d_gene: .
CDR3aa: ASSLALIYTGELF

j_gene: TRBJ2-7
v_gene: TRBV7-9
d_gene: .
CDR3aa: ASSFGGTAHEQY

j_gene: TRBJ2-2
v_gene: TRBV6-5
d_gene: TRBD2
CDR3aa: ASSYGGGRTGELF

j_gene: TRBJ2-2
v_gene: TRBV5-1
d_gene: .
CDR3aa: ASSFTQVTGELF

j_gene: TRBJ1-1
v_gene: TRBV2
d_gene: .
CDR3aa: ASSPGINTEAF

j_gene: TRBJ1-2
v_gene: TRBV19
d_gene: .
CDR3aa: ASSRRTESNYGYT

j_gene: TRBJ2-3
v_gene: TRBV6-1
d_gene: TRBD1
CDR3aa: ASSGQGRGSTDTQY

j_gene: TRBJ1-5
v_gene: TRBV30
d_gene: .
CDR3aa: AWSITGLHQPQH

j_gene: TRBJ2-3
v_gene: TRBV6-1
d_gene: TRBD2
CDR3aa: ASSETSGGLYTQY

j_gene: TRBJ2-7
v_gene: TRBV5-6
d_gene: TRBD1
CDR3aa: ASSSGTDYEQY

j_gene: TRBJ2-1
v_gene: TRBV19
d_gene: TRBD1
CDR3aa: ASRGDRVGNEQF